These 10 T cell receptor beta chains originate from one sample sequenced in a study of CD8+CD57+ T cells in acquired aplastic anemia. CD8+CD57+ cell expansion, shown by flow cytometry, had occurred in the patients selected for sequencing. Using genomic DNA as the template, TCR beta VDJ and CDR3 profiling was carried out. TCRdb independently ran MiXCR on the reads; one entry per CDR3 protein. The data contain around 210,000 distinct CDR3 sequences, 60% to 80% of them singletons. The source material was sorted CD4+, CD8+, or CD8+CD57+ T cells (not recorded which) from PBMCs. These receptors were taken from a human donor with aplastic anemia.

This clonotype was observed a single time. The chain has TRBV25-1 and TRBJ2-6, with 9 bases matching TRBD1. The CDR3 runs to 19 residues. Germline V gives CDR1 MGHDK, CDR2 SYGVNS. The V and J ends lost 0 bases and 0 bases, in that order; junction bases with no gene match: 6. The CDR3 spells CASSEYPGTGLSGANVLTF. CDR3 in DNA: TGTGCCAGCAGTGAATACCCCGGGACAGGGCTCTCTGGGGCCAACGTCCTGACTTTC.

The chain links TRBV24-1 to TRBJ2-2; D is possibly TRBD1 (5 bases). V was clipped by 7 bases and J by 3 bases, with 14 bases between them. The CDR3 covers 15 residues. CDR1 KGHDR and CDR2 SFDVKD come from the germline V gene. The CDR3 DNA is TGTGCCACCAGCCCCCAGGGAAGGGACACCGGGGAGCTGTTTTTT. As protein: CATSPQGRDTGELFF.

This clonotype was seen a few times. J is TRBJ1-2 and V is TRBV3-1, with a possible D match to TRBD1 (6 bases). V was pared by 6 bases and J by 5 bases, with 10 bases between. From germline, CDR1 is LGHDT and CDR2 YNNKEL (reference sequence). The CDR3 loop spans 12 amino acids. This CDR3 is CASSPGEYGYTF. Here the CDR3 DNA reads TGTGCCAGCAGTCCAGGGGAATATGGCTACACCTTC.

In its sample, this clonotype was seen a few times. The V gene is TRBV7-6, the J gene TRBJ2-1; D might be TRBD2 (5 bases). CDR1 is SGHVS, CDR2 FNYEAQ, per germline. The CDR3 spans 13 residues. Trimming removed 0 bases at V and 14 bases at J, with 14 bases between. CDR3 coding DNA: TGTGCCAGCAGCTTAGCTGAAACTAGTTCTGAGTTCTTC. It is translated as CASSLAETSSEFF.

The chain carries TRBV2 and TRBJ1-6; D is ambiguous. The V and J ends lost 6 bases and 0 bases respectively, with 9 bases between them. Germline CDR1 is SNHLY and CDR2 is FYNNEI. CDR3 size: 15 residues. This chain's CDR3 is CASREQSSYNSPLHF. CDR3 nucleotides: TGTGCCAGCAGAGAACAAAGCTCCTATAATTCACCCCTCCACTTT.

This clonotype was found many times. The V call is TRBV7-3, the J call TRBJ1-1; maybe TRBD1 (6 bases). CDR3 size: 15 residues. Germline CDR1 SGHTA, CDR2 FQGTGA. With 1 base removed from V and 3 bases from J, the gap between germline ends came to 12 bases. The chain's CDR3 is CASSLNGGGYTEAFF. For the CDR3, the DNA is TGTGCCAGCAGCTTAAATGGGGGCGGATACACTGAAGCTTTCTTT.

This chain links TRBV15 with TRBJ2-6, with TRBD1 matching 7 bases. The CDR3 has 17 amino acids. The ends lost 1 base at V and 4 bases at J; junction bases unmatched: 7. Per germline, CDR1 LNHNV and CDR2 YYDKDF (reference sequence). As DNA, the CDR3 is TGTGCCACCAGCAGAGGAGGCACAGGGGACGGGGCCAACGTCCTGACTTTC. Translated: CATSRGGTGDGANVLTF. Full variable domain (missing parts from reference TRBV15 and TRBJ2-6): DAMVIQNPRYQVTQFGKPVTLSCSQTLNHNVMYWYQQKSSQAPKLLFHYYDKDFNNEADTPDNFQSRRPNTSFCFLDIRSPGLGDTAMYLCATSRGGTGDGANVLTFGAGSRLTVL.

This clonotype was picked up a small number of times. The chain recombines TRBV15 with TRBJ1-6; D is unresolved. The ends were cut back, 0 bases at V and 9 bases at J, with 0 bases in the middle. The CDR3 is 11 residues long. The V gene's germline CDR1 is LNHNV and CDR2 YYDKDF (reference sequence). The chain's CDR3 is CATSRDSPLHF. In nucleotides, the CDR3 is TGTGCCACCAGCAGAGATTCACCCCTCCACTTT.

The gene calls are TRBV7-2 and TRBJ1-2, with TRBD1 matching over 9 bases. Germline CDR1 SGHTA, CDR2 FQGNSA. The V and J ends lost 1 base and 11 bases, in that order; junction bases with no gene match: 5. CDR3 length equals 13 residues. Here the CDR3 DNA reads TGTGCCAGCAGCTTAGTGGGACAGGGATCTTACACCTTC. It encodes CASSLVGQGSYTF.

V is TRBV5-4 and J is TRBJ2-3; D is ambiguous. V was pared by 3 bases and J by 6 bases, with 14 bases between. The length of the CDR3 is 14 residues. Germline V gene lookup returns CDR1 SGHNT and CDR2 YYREEE (reference sequence). CDR3 nucleotides: TGTGCCAGCAGCTCCCCGGCGGCCACGGATACGCAGTATTTT. As protein: CASSSPAATDTQYF.